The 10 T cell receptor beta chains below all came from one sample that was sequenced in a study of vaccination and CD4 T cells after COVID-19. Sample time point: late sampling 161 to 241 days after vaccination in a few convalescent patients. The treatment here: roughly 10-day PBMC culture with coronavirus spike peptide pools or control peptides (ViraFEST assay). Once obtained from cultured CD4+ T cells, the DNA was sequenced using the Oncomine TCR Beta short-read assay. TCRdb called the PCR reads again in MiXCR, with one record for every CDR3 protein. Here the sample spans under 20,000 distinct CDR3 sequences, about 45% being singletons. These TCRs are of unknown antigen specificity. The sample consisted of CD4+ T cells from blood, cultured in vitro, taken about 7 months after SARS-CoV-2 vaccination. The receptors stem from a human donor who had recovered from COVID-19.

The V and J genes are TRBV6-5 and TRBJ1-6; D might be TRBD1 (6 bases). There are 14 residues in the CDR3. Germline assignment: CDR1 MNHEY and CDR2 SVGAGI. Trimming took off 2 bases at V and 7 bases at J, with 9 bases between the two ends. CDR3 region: CASSYQGRNSPLHF. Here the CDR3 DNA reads TGTGCCAGCAGTTACCAGGGGAGGAATTCACCCCTCCACTTT.

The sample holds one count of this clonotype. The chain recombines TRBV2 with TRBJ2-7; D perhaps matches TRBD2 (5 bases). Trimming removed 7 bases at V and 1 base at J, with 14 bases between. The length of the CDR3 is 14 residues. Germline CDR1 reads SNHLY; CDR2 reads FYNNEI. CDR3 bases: TGTGCCAGCACAACCCAGAGGGAATCCTACGAGCAGTACTTC. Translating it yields CASTTQRESYEQYF.

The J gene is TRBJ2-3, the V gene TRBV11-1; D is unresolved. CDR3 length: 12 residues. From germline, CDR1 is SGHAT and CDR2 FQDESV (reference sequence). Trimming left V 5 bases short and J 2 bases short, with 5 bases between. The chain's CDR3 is CASSPYTDTQYF. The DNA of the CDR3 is TGTGCCAGCAGCCCCTACACAGATACGCAGTATTTT.

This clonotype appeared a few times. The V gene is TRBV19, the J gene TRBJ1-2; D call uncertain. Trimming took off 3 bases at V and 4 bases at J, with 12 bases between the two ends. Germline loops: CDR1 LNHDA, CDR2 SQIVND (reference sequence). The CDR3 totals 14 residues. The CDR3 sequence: CASSIGNGLYGYTF. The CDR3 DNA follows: TGTGCCAGTAGTATTGGGAACGGGCTCTATGGCTACACCTTC.

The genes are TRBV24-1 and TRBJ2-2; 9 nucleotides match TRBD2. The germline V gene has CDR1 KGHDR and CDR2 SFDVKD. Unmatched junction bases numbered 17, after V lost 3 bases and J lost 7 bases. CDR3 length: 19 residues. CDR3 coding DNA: TGTGCCACCAGTGATGCGCGGGCCCAAAGCGGGGGGTCCAGCGGGGAGCTGTTTTTT. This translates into CATSDARAQSGGSSGELFF.

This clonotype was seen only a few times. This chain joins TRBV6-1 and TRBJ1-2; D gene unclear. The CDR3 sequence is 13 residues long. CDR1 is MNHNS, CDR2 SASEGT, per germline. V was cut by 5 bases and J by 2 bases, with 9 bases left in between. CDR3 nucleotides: TGTGCCAGCAGTATGGATCCGAACTATGGCTACACCTTC. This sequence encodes CASSMDPNYGYTF.

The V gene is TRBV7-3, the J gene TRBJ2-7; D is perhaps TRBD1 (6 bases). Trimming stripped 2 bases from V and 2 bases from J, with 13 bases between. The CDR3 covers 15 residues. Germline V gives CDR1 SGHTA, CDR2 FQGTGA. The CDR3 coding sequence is TGTGCCAGCAGCTTATTAGCAGGGGCGCCCTACGAGCAGTACTTC. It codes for CASSLLAGAPYEQYF.

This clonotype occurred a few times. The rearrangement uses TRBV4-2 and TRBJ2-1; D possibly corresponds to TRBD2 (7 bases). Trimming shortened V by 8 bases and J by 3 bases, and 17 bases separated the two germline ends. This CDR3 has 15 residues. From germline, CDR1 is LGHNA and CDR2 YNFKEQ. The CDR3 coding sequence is TGTGCCAGCGCCGTTGAAGCGGGACACTACAATGAGCAGTTCTTC. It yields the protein CASAVEAGHYNEQFF.

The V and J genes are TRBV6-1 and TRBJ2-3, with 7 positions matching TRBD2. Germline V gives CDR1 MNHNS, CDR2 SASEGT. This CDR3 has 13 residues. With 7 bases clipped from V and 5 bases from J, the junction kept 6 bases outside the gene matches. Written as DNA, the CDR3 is TGTGCCAGCAAGGTGATAGCGGGAGATACGCAGTATTTT. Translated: CASKVIAGDTQYF.

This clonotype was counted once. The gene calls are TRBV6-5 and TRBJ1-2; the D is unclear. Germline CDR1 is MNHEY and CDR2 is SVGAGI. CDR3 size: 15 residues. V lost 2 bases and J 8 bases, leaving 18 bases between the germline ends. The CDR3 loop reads CASSYESPIYGGYTF. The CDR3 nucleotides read TGTGCCAGCAGTTACGAAAGCCCGATATACGGAGGCTACACCTTC.